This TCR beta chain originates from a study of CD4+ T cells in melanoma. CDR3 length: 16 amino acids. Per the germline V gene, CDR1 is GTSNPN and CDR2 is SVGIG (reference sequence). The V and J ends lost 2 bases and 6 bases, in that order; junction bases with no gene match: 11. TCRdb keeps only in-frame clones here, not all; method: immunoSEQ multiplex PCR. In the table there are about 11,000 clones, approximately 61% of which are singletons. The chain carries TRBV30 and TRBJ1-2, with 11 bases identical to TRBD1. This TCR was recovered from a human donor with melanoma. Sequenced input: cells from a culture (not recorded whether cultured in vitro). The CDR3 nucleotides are TGTGCCTGGAGTCCCGGGAAGGGACAGGGGGTTAATGGCTACACCTTC. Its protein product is CAWSPGKGQGVNGYTF.